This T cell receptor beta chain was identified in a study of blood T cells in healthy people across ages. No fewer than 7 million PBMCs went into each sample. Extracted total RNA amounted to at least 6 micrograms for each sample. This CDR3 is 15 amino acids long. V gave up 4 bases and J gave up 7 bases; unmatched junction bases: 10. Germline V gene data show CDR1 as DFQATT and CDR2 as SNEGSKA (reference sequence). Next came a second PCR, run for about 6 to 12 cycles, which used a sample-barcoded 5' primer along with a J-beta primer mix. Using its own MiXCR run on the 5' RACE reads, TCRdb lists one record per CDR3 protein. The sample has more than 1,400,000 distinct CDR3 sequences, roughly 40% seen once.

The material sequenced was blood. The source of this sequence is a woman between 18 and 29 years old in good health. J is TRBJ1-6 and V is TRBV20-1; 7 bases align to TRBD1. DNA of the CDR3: TGCAGTGCTAACGATCAGGGGGTGGTAAATTCACCCCTCCACTTT. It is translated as CSANDQGVVNSPLHF.